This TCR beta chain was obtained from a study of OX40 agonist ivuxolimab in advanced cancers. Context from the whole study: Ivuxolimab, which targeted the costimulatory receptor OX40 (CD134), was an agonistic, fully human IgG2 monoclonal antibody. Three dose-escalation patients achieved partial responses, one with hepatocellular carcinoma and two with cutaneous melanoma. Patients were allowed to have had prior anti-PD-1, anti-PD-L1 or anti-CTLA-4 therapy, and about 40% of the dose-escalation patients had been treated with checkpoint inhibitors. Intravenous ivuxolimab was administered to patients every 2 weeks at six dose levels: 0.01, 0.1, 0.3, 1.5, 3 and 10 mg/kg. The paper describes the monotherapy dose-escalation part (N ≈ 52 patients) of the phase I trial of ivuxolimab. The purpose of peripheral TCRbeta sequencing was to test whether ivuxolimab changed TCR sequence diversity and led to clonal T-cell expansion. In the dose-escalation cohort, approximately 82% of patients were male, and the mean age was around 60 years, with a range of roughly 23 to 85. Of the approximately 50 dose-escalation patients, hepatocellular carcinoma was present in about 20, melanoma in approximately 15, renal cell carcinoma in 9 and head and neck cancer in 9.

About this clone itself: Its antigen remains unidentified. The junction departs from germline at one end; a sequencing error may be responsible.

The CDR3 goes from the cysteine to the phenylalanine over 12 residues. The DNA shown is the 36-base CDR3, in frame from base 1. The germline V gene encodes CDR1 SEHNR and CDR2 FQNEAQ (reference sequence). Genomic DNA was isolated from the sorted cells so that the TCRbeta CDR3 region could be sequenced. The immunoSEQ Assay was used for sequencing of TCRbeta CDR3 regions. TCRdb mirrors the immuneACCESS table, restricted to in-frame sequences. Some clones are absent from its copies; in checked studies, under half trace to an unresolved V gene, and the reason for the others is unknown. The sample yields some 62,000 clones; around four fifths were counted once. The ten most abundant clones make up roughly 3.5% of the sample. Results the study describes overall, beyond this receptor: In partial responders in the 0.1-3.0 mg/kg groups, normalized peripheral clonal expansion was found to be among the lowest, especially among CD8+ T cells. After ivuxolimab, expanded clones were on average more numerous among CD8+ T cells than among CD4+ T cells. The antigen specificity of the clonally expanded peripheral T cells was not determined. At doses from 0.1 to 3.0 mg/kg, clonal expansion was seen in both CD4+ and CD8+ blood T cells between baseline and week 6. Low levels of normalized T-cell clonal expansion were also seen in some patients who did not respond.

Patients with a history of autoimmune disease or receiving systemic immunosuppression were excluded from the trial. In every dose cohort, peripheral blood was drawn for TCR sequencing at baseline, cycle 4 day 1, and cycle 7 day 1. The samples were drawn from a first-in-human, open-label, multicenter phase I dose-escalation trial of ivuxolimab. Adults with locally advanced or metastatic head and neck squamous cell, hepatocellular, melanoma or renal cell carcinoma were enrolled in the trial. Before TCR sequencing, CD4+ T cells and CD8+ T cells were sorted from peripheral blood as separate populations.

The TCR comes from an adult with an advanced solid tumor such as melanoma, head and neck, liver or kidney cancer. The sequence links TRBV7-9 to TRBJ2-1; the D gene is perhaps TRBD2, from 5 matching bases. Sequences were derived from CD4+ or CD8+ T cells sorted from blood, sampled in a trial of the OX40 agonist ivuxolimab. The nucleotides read TGTGCCAGCAGCTTAGCGGGAGAGCTTTTAGTCTTC. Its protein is CASSLAGELLVF. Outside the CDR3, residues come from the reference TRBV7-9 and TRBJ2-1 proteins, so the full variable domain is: DTGVSQNPRHKITKRGQNVTFRCDPISEHNRLYWYRQTLGQGPEFLTYFQNEAQLEKSRLLSDRFSAERPKGSFSTLEIQRTEQGDSAMYLCASSLAGELLVFGPGTRLTVL.